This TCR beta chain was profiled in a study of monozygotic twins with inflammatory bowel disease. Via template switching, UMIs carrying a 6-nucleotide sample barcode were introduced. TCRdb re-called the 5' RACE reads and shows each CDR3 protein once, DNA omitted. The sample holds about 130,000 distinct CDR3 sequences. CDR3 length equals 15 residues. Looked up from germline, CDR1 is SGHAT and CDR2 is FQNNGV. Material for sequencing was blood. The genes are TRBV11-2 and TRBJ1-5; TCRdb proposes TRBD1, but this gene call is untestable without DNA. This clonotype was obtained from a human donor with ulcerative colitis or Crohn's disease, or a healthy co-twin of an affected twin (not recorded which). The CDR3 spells CASSLGQGPYQPQHF.